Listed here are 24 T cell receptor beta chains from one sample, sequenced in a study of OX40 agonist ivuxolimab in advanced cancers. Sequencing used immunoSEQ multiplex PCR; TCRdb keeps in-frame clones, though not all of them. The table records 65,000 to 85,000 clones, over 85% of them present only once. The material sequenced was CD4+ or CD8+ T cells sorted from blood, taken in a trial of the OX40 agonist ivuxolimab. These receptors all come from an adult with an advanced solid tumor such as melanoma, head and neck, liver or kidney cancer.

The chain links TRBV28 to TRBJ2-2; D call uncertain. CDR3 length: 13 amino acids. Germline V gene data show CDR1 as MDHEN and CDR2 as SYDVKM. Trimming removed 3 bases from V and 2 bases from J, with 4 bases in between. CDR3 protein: CASSLSNTGELFF. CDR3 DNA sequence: TGTGCCAGCAGTTTGAGTAACACCGGGGAGCTGTTTTTT.

DNA of the CDR3: TGTGCCAGTAGATTAGCGGGGGGTAACACCGGGGAGCTGTTTTTT. Translated, it gives CASRLAGGNTGELFF. The V call is TRBV19, the J call TRBJ2-2; 10 nucleotides agree with TRBD2. The CDR3 runs to 15 residues. J was trimmed by 2 bases and V by 6 bases; bases with no gene match: 3. Germline-derived CDR1 and CDR2 are LNHDA and SQIVND (reference sequence).

The CDR3 spells CASSYVSDVETQYF. CDR3 sequence (DNA): TGTGCCAGCAGTTACGTTTCGGACGTCGAGACCCAGTACTTC. J is TRBJ2-5 and V is TRBV6-6; D not certain. The CDR3 has 14 amino acids. Deletions cut 2 bases from V and 5 bases from J, with 12 bases between. Germline V gives CDR1 MNHNY, CDR2 SVGAGI (reference sequence).

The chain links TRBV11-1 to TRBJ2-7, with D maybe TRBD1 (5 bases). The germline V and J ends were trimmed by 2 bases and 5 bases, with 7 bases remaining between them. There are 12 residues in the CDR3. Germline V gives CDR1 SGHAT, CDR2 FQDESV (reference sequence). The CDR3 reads CASSLYRNEQYF. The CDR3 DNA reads TGTGCCAGCAGCTTATACAGGAACGAGCAGTACTTC.

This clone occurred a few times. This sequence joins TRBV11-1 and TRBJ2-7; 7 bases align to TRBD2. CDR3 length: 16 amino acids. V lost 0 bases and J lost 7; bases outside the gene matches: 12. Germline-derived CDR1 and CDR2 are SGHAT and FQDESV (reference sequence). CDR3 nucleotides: TGTGCCAGCAGCTTAGCGGGAGCTAGCGGCCAACGGGAGCAGTACTTC. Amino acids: CASSLAGASGQREQYF.

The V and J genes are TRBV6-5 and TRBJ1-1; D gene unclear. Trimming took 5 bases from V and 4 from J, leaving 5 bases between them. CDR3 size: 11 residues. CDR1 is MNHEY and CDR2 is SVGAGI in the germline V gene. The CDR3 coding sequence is TGTGCCAGCAGTGTTATCACTGAAGCTTTCTTT. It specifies CASSVITEAFF.

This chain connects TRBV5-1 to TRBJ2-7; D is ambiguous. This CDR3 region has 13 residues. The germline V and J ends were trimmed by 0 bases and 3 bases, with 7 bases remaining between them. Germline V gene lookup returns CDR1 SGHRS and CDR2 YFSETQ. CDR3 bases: TGCGCCAGCAGCTTGGACACGAGCTACGAGCAGTACTTC. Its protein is CASSLDTSYEQYF.

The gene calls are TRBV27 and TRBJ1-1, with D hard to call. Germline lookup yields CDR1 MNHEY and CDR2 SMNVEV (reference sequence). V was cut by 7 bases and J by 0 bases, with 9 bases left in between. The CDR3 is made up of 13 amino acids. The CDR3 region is CASTNVMNTEAFF. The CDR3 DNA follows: TGTGCCAGCACCAATGTTATGAACACTGAAGCTTTCTTT.

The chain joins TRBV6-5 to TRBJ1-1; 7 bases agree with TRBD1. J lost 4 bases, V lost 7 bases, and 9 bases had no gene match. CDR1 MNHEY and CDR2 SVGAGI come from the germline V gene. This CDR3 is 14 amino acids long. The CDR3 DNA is TGTGCCAGCACCAGGGGGACTTGGGGCACTGAAGCTTTCTTT. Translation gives CASTRGTWGTEAFF.

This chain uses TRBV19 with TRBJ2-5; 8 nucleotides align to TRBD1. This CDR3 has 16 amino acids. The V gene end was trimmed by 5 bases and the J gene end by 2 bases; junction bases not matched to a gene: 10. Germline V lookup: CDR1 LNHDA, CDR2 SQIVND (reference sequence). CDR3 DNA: TGTGCCAGTAGTCATTGGGGGACAGGACGACAAGAGACCCAGTACTTC. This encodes CASSHWGTGRQETQYF.

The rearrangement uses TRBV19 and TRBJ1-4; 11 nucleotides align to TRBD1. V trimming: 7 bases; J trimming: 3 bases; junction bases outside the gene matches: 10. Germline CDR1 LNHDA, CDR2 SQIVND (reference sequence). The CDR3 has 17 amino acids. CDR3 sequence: CASKGTGGLAANEKLFF. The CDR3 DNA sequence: TGTGCCAGTAAAGGGACAGGGGGGTTAGCGGCTAATGAAAAACTGTTTTTT. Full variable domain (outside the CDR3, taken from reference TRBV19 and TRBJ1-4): DGGITQSPKYLFRKEGQNVTLSCEQNLNHDAMYWYRQDPGQGLRLIYYSQIVNDFQKGDIAEGYSVSREKKESFPLTVTSAQKNPTAFYLCASKGTGGLAANEKLFFGSGTQLSVL.

CDR3 sequence: CASSLDGTGGNQPQHF. In nucleotides, the CDR3 is TGCGCCAGCAGCTTAGACGGGACAGGGGGTAATCAGCCCCAGCATTTT. The chain carries TRBV5-1 and TRBJ1-5; 11 bases map to TRBD1. There are 16 residues in the CDR3. The germline V gene has CDR1 SGHRS and CDR2 YFSETQ. Losses at the gene ends were 2 bases for V and 4 bases for J; bases not matched to a gene: 5.

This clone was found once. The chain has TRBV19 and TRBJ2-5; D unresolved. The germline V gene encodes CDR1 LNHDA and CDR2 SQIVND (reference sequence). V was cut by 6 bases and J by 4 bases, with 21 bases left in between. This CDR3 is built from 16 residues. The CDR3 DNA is TGTGCCAGTAGCAATAGAAGGACCTGGTCGGGAGAGACCCAGTACTTC. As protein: CASSNRRTWSGETQYF. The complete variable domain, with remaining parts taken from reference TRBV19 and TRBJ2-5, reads DGGITQSPKYLFRKEGQNVTLSCEQNLNHDAMYWYRQDPGQGLRLIYYSQIVNDFQKGDIAEGYSVSREKKESFPLTVTSAQKNPTAFYLCASSNRRTWSGETQYFGPGTRLLVL.

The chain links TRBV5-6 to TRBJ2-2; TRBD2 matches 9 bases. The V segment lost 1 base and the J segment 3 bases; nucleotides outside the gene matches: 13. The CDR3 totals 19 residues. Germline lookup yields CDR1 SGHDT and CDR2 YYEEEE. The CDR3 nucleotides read TGTGCCAGCAGCTTGTTGGCGGGGGGGCCCAGAGCGGACACCGGGGAGCTGTTTTTT. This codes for CASSLLAGGPRADTGELFF.

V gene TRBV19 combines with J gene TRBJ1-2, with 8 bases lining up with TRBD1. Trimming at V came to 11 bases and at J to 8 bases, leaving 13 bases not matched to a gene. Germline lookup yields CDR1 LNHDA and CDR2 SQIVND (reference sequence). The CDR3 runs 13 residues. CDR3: CAGSPTGESGYTF. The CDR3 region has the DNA TGTGCCGGGTCGCCGACAGGGGAGAGCGGCTACACCTTC.

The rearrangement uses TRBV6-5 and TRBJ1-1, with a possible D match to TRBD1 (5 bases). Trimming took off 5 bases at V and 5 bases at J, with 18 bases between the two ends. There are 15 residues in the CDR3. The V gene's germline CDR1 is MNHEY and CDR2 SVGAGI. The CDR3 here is CASSSIGWAGTEAFF. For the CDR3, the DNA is TGTGCCAGCAGTAGCATTGGGTGGGCAGGGACTGAAGCTTTCTTT.

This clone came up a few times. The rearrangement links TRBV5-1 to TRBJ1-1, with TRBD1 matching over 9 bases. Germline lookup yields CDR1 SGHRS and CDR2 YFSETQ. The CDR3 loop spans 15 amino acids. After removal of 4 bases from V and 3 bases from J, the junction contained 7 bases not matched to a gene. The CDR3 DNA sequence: TGCGCCAGCAGCGTATTGGGACAGGGCCACACTGAAGCTTTCTTT. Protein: CASSVLGQGHTEAFF.

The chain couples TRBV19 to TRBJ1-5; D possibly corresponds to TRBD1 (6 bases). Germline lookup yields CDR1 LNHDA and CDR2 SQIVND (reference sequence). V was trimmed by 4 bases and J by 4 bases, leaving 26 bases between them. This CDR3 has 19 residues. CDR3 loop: CASSRESWGQVFLNQPQHF. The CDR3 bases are TGTGCCAGTAGTAGGGAATCTTGGGGACAAGTTTTCCTGAATCAGCCCCAGCATTTT.

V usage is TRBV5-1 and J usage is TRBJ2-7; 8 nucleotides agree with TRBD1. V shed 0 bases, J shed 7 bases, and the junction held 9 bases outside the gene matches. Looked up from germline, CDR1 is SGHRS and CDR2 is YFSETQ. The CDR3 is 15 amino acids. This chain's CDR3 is CASSLDQDRVREQYF. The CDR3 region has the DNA TGCGCCAGCAGCTTGGACCAGGACAGGGTTAGGGAGCAGTACTTC.

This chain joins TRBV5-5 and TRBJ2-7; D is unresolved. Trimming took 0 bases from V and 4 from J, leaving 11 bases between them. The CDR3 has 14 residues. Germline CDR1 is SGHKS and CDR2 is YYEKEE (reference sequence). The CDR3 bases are TGTGCCAGCAGCTTGGTGACCCTAAAATACGAGCAGTACTTC. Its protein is CASSLVTLKYEQYF.

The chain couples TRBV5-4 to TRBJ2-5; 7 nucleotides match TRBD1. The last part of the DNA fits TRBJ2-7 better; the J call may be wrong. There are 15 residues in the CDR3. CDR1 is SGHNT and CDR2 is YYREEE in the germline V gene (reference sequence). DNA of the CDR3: TGTGCCAGCAGCTCAAACCGACAGGGATTGTACGAGCAGTACTTC. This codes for CASSSNRQGLYEQYF.

CDR3 sequence reads: CASSIEGRGRRNEQFF. The DNA of the CDR3 is TGTGCCAGTAGTATAGAAGGTCGGGGGAGAAGGAATGAGCAGTTCTTC. The chain employs TRBV19 and TRBJ2-1; weak D call: TRBD2 (6 bases). The CDR3 consists of 16 residues. The V end lost 0 bases, the J end lost 7 bases, and 16 bases lay between the germline ends. Germline V lookup: CDR1 LNHDA, CDR2 SQIVND (reference sequence).

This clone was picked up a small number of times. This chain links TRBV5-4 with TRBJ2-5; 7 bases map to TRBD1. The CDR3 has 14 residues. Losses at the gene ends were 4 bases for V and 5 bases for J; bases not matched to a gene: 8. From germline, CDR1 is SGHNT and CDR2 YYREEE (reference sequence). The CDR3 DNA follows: TGTGCCAGCAGCGGGTATGAGGGGGCTGAGACCCAGTACTTC. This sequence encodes CASSGYEGAETQYF.

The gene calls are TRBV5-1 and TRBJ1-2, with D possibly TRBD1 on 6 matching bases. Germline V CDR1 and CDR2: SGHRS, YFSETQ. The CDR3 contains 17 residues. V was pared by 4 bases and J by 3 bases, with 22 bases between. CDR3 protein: CASSRLATGSLDYGYTF. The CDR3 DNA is TGCGCCAGCAGCCGCCTTGCTACAGGGAGTTTAGACTATGGCTACACCTTC.